The 22 T cell receptor beta chains given below trace back to one sample, sequenced in a study of T cell responses to AZD1222 COVID-19 vaccine. Method: immunoSEQ multiplex PCR; TCRdb's copy keeps in-frame clones and lacks some. The data show more than 150,000 clones, with around 90% seen just once and 0.99% held by the top ten. Material: peripheral blood, obtained on day 0 of AZD1222 vaccination. All receptors come from an adult in good health.

V gene TRBV7-9 combines with J gene TRBJ2-1; no reliable D call. CDR3 size: 15 residues. Trimming pared 5 bases from V and 5 bases from J, leaving 16 bases between. Germline values: CDR1 SEHNR, CDR2 FQNEAQ (reference sequence). The CDR3, as DNA: TGTGCCAGCAGCCAAGTTCGAATTTTCGACAATGAGCAGTTCTTC. Protein: CASSQVRIFDNEQFF.

The V gene is TRBV6-5, the J gene TRBJ2-7; TRBD1 aligns across 7 bases. V trimming: 6 bases; J trimming: 0 bases; junction bases outside the gene matches: 2. Germline V gene data show CDR1 as MNHEY and CDR2 as SVGAGI. The CDR3 totals 13 residues. In DNA form, the CDR3 reads TGTGCCAGCAGGGCAGGGGGCTCCTACGAGCAGTACTTC. This codes for CASRAGGSYEQYF.

The chain recombines TRBV3-1 (or the pseudogene TRBV3-2) with TRBJ1-1; D gene unclear. Germline CDR1 reads LGHDT; CDR2 reads YNNKEL (reference sequence). The V end lost 3 bases, the J end lost 3 bases, and 11 bases lay between the germline ends. This CDR3 spans 14 amino acids. CDR3 DNA sequence: TGTGCCAGCAGCCACGGGGTTCGGTACACTGAAGCTTTCTTT. It encodes CASSHGVRYTEAFF.

The chain recombines TRBV11-2 with TRBJ2-5; unclear D gene. With 0 bases removed from V and 11 bases from J, the gap between germline ends came to 10 bases. This CDR3 has 12 residues. Germline V gene sequence: CDR1 SGHAT, CDR2 FQNNGV. CDR3 sequence (DNA): TGTGCCAGCAGCTTAGATAAATCCCTTCAGTACTTC. Translation gives CASSLDKSLQYF.

This chain joins TRBV6-2 or TRBV6-3 and TRBJ2-7, with TRBD2 as a possible D gene (5 bases). CDR3 length equals 17 residues. With 0 bases removed from V and 0 bases from J, the gap between germline ends came to 15 bases. Per the germline V gene, CDR1 is MNHEY and CDR2 is SVGEGT. The CDR3: CASSYSRTGRISYEQYF. DNA of the CDR3: TGTGCCAGCAGTTACTCCCGGACGGGAAGGATCTCCTACGAGCAGTACTTC.

The genes are TRBV10-3 and TRBJ1-1; tentatively, D is TRBD1 (6 bases). The CDR3 is made up of 14 amino acids. CDR1 and CDR2 (germline): ENHRY, SYGVKD. V was pared by 6 bases and J by 1 base, with 12 bases between. The CDR3 is CAISPGGGNTEAFF. In nucleotides, the CDR3 is TGTGCCATCAGCCCGGGAGGGGGGAACACTGAAGCTTTCTTT.

The chain links TRBV9 to TRBJ1-3; D gene uncertain. Germline V gene data show CDR1 as SGDLS and CDR2 as YYNGEE. CDR3 length: 15 amino acids. Trimming removed 0 bases at V and 0 bases at J, with 7 bases between. As DNA, the CDR3 is TGTGCCAGCAGCGTAGTTGGGTACTCTGGAAACACCATATATTTT. Translating it yields CASSVVGYSGNTIYF.

This rearrangement joins TRBV19 to TRBJ2-5, with D unclear. Trimming took off 1 base at V and 5 bases at J, with 11 bases between the two ends. The length of the CDR3 is 14 residues. Germline CDR1 is LNHDA and CDR2 is SQIVND (reference sequence). In DNA form, the CDR3 reads TGTGCCAGTAGTATAGGGCACGGCTGGGAGACCCAGTACTTC. Protein product: CASSIGHGWETQYF.

The chain combines TRBV29-1 with TRBJ1-1; no firm D call. The germline gives CDR1 SQVTM, CDR2 ANQGSEA. The CDR3 covers 12 residues. Trimming cost V 4 bases and J 4 bases, with 10 bases left between them. The CDR3 nucleotides read TGCAGCGTTGGTACCGGGGTCACTGAAGCTTTCTTT. It yields the protein CSVGTGVTEAFF.

V usage is TRBV14 and J usage is TRBJ2-1, with 12 bases aligning to TRBD2. CDR1 and CDR2 from the germline V gene are SGHDN and FVKESK. CDR3 length equals 16 residues. V lost 4 bases to trimming and J lost 12 bases; unmatched junction nucleotides: 13. CDR3 amino acids: CASSRPGTSGPSRQFF. The CDR3 nucleotides are TGTGCCAGCAGCCGACCCGGGACTAGCGGGCCGAGCCGGCAGTTCTTC.

This rearrangement joins TRBV12-5 to TRBJ2-3; the D is unclear. The length of the CDR3 is 14 residues. Trimming cost V 6 bases and J 0 bases, with 10 bases left between them. Germline values: CDR1 LGHNT, CDR2 FRNRAP. CDR3 amino acids: CASGPKPSTDTQYF. CDR3 coding DNA: TGTGCTAGTGGCCCCAAACCTAGCACAGATACGCAGTATTTT.

The CDR3 spells CASSRDSYGYTF. The CDR3, as DNA: TGTGCCAGCAGCAGGGACAGCTATGGCTACACCTTC. The chain carries TRBV9 and TRBJ1-2; 7 nucleotides align to TRBD1. This CDR3 region has 12 residues. V shed 4 bases and J 4 bases; nucleotides not matched to a gene: 1. Germline V gives CDR1 SGDLS, CDR2 YYNGEE.

The chain links TRBV12-3 or TRBV12-4 to TRBJ1-1; D not certain. The V end lost 5 bases, the J end lost 13 bases, and 17 bases lay between the germline ends. The CDR3 has 12 residues. DNA for the CDR3: TGTGCCAGCAGTCCCCGGGGAAAGGTTGTTTTCTTT. Protein: CASSPRGKVVFF.

V gene TRBV9 combines with J gene TRBJ1-4; D call uncertain. This CDR3 is 15 amino acids long. Germline-derived CDR1 and CDR2 are SGDLS and YYNGEE. V was cut by 0 bases and J by 8 bases, with 14 bases left in between. The CDR3 loop is CASSVAGAFGEKLFF. As DNA, the CDR3 is TGTGCCAGCAGCGTAGCGGGAGCATTCGGGGAAAAACTGTTTTTT. The full variable domain, its missing parts supplied by reference TRBV9 and TRBJ1-4, is DSGVTQTPKHLITATGQRVTLRCSPRSGDLSVYWYQQSLDQGLQFLIQYYNGEERAKGNILERFSAQQFPDLHSELNLSSLELGDSALYFCASSVAGAFGEKLFFGSGTQLSVL.

This clone occurred once. The genes are TRBV5-1 and TRBJ2-5, with TRBD2 identical over 7 bases. J was trimmed by 5 bases and V by 0 bases; bases with no gene match: 4. From germline, CDR1 is SGHRS and CDR2 YFSETQ. This CDR3 has 14 amino acids. The CDR3, as DNA: TGCGCCAGCAGCTTGGGACACGGGAGGGAGACCCAGTACTTC. Amino acids: CASSLGHGRETQYF.

The chain is built from TRBV7-9 and TRBJ1-5, with a weak D call TRBD1 (6 bases). V was shortened by 5 bases and J by 2 bases, with 13 bases between the two germline ends. This CDR3 region has 15 residues. Germline V gene sequence: CDR1 SEHNR, CDR2 FQNEAQ (reference sequence). This chain's CDR3 is CASSTQGDGNQPQHF. The CDR3 DNA reads as TGTGCCAGCAGCACACAGGGTGATGGCAATCAGCCCCAGCATTTT.

The chain carries TRBV4-3 and TRBJ2-5, with D hard to call. Trimming took off 0 bases at V and 5 bases at J, with 7 bases between the two ends. This CDR3 is built from 13 residues. CDR1 and CDR2 from the germline V gene are LGHNA and YSLEER. CDR3 region: CASSQDPEETQYF. The DNA for the CDR3 is TGCGCCAGCAGCCAAGACCCCGAGGAGACCCAGTACTTC.

The chain employs TRBV5-1 and TRBJ1-5; TRBD1 aligns across 7 bases. J was trimmed by 0 bases and V by 4 bases; bases with no gene match: 4. Germline V gene data show CDR1 as SGHRS and CDR2 as YFSETQ. This CDR3 region has 15 residues. CDR3 sequence: CASSPTGDSNQPQHF. In DNA, the CDR3 is TGCGCCAGCAGCCCCACAGGGGATAGCAATCAGCCCCAGCATTTT.

The chain recombines TRBV7-3 with TRBJ2-2; 9 bases are shared with TRBD1. V shed 8 bases and J 6 bases; nucleotides not matched to a gene: 4. The CDR3 is made up of 13 amino acids. Germline V gene lookup returns CDR1 SGHTA and CDR2 FQGTGA. The CDR3, as DNA: TGTGCCAGCGGGACAGGGTACGCCGGGGAGCTGTTTTTT. Translation: CASGTGYAGELFF.

This clone was detected once. V and J are TRBV4-3 and TRBJ2-3, with unresolved D. The CDR3 extends over 12 amino acids. V was trimmed by 3 bases and J by 4 bases, leaving 5 bases between them. CDR1 is LGHNA and CDR2 is YSLEER in the germline V gene. CDR3 DNA: TGCGCCAGCAGCCACGTTGCAGATACGCAGTATTTT. This sequence encodes CASSHVADTQYF.

The genes are TRBV6-5 and TRBJ2-7, with a tentative D call TRBD1 (6 bases). CDR1 MNHEY and CDR2 SVGAGI come from the germline V gene. The CDR3 runs 12 residues. V was trimmed by 2 bases and J by 7 bases, leaving 9 bases between them. In DNA, the CDR3 is TGTGCCAGCAGTTACAGAGGGGGTGAGCAGTACTTC. Translated: CASSYRGGEQYF.

This chain connects TRBV14 to TRBJ1-4; D gene unclear. Looked up from germline, CDR1 is SGHDN and CDR2 is FVKESK. Trimming took off 4 bases at V and 5 bases at J, with 14 bases between the two ends. The CDR3 runs to 15 residues. The CDR3 loop reads CASSRQGMGNEKLFF. The DNA of the CDR3 is TGTGCCAGCAGCCGACAAGGGATGGGAAATGAAAAACTGTTTTTT.